This T cell receptor beta chain was identified during a study of CD8 T cells in ankylosing spondylitis. The length of the CDR3 is 17 residues. CDR1 SGHVS and CDR2 FQNEAQ come from the germline V gene. V shed 1 base and J shed 7 bases, with 22 bases lying between them. Study-level points and caveats: Several highly homologous variants made up a TCR beta motif, and this motif appeared characteristic of ankylosing spondylitis blood.

TCRdb re-derived calls from the 5' RACE reads in MiXCR, one entry per CDR3 protein. Of over 200,000 distinct CDR3 sequences detected, 15% to 20% appear once; the ten largest clones hold roughly 46%. This clonotype was detected a few times. The target antigen is unknown. The V call is TRBV7-8, the J call TRBJ2-5, with D perhaps matching TRBD2 (6 bases). The specimen sequenced was blood, either unsorted or a sorted T cell fraction (not recorded which). This clonotype originated in a male donor with ankylosing spondylitis. In DNA, the CDR3 is TGTGCCAGCAGCTTAGGGAAGTCTAGCGTTGGTTATCGGACCCAGTACTTC. It translates to CASSLGKSSVGYRTQYF.